This TCR beta chain was retrieved from a study of shared clonotypes between healthy human individuals. Across the study: Per donor, CD8 memory used one plate, CD8 naive used two, CD4 memory used three and CD4 naive used three.

Participating donors were healthy, HIV-negative adults free of recent acute infections or vaccinations. Only Caucasian adults living in Nashville, Tennessee made up the donor group. Regarding this clone: Antigen: not known.

Trimming removed 7 bases at V and 6 bases at J, with 16 bases between. The CDR3 runs to 13 residues. The V gene's germline CDR1 is WSHSY and CDR2 SAAADI. Study results and limitations: Memory subsets generally showed lower estimated richness than naive subsets.

This table comes from immunoSEQ multiplex PCR, and its TCRdb copy is limited to in-frame clones, with some not included. Of around 180,000 clones in the sample, 80% to 95% were seen once. The receptor was isolated from a woman in her thirties in good health. The rearrangement joins TRBV10-2 to TRBJ2-7; tentative D call: TRBD2 (6 bases). Specimen: naive CD4+ T cells sorted from blood. Subset specified: CD45RA+ positively selected. CDR3 nucleotide sequence: TGCGCCAGCAAGGGGCAGGCGGGGCTCGAGCAGTACTTC. Protein sequence: CASKGQAGLEQYF.